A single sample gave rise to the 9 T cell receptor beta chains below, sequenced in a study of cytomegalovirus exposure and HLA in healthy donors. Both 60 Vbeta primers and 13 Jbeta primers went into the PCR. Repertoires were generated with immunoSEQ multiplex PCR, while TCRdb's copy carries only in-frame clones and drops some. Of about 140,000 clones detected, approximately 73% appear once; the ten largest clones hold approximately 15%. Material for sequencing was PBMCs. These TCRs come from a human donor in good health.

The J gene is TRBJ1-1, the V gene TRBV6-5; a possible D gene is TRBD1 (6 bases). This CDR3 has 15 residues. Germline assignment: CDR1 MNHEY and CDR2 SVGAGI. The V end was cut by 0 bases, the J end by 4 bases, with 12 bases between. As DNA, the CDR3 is TGTGCCAGCAGTTACTCGATCCCAGGGGTCACTGAAGCTTTCTTT. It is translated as CASSYSIPGVTEAFF.

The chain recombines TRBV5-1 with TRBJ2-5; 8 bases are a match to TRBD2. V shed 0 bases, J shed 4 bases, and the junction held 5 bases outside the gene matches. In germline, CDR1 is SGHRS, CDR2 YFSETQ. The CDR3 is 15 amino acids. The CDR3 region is CASSLATSGRETQYF. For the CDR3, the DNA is TGCGCCAGCAGCTTGGCCACTAGCGGTCGAGAGACCCAGTACTTC.

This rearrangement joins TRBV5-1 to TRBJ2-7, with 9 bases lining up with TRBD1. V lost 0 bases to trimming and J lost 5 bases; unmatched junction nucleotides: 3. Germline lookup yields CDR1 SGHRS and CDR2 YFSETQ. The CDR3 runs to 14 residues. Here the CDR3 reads CASSLAQGADEQYF. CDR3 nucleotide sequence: TGCGCCAGCAGCTTGGCACAGGGGGCGGACGAGCAGTACTTC.

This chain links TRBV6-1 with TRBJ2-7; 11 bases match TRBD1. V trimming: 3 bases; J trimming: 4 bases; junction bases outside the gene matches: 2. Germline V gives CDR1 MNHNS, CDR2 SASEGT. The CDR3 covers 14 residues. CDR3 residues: CASSDWDRGYEQYF. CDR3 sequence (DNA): TGTGCCAGCAGTGACTGGGACAGGGGGTACGAGCAGTACTTC.

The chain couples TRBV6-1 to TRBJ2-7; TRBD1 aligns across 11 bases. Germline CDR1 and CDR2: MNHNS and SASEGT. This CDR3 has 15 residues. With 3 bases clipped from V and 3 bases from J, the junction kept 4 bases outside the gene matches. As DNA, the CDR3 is TGTGCCAGCAGTGAGACCGGGACAGGGGGCTACGAGCAGTACTTC. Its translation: CASSETGTGGYEQYF.

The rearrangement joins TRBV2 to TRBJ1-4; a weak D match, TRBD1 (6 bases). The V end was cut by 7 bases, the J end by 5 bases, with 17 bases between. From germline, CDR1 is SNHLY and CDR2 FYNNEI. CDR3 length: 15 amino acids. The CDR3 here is CASTQDRTRNEKLFF. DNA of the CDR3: TGTGCCAGCACACAAGACAGGACTCGAAATGAAAAACTGTTTTTT.

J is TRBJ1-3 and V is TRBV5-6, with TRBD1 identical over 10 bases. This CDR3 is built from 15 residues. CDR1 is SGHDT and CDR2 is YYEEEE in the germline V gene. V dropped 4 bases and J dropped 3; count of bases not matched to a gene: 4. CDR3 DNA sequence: TGTGCCAGCAGCCGGGACAGGGGAGGTGGAAACACCATATATTTT. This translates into CASSRDRGGGNTIYF.

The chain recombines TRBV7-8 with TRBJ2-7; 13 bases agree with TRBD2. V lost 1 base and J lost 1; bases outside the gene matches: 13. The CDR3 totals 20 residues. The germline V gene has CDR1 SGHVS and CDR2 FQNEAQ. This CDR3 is CASSLDWYRWTSGSSYEQYF. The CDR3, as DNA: TGTGCCAGCAGCTTAGATTGGTACAGATGGACTAGCGGGAGTTCCTACGAGCAGTACTTC.

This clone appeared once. The CDR3 spells CASSGGSTNVLTF. The CDR3 bases are TGTGCCAGCAGTGGTGGCAGTACCAACGTCCTGACTTTC. The genes are TRBV2 and TRBJ2-6; D is uncertain. V was pared by 4 bases and J by 8 bases, with 9 bases between. Germline CDR1 is SNHLY and CDR2 is FYNNEI. There are 13 residues in the CDR3. The full variable domain, completed using reference TRBV2 and TRBJ2-6, is EPEVTQTPSHQVTQMGQEVILRCVPISNHLYFYWYRQILGQKVEFLVSFYNNEISEKSEIFDDQFSVERPDGSNFTLKIRSTKLEDSAMYFCASSGGSTNVLTFGAGSRLTVL.